Below, one T cell receptor beta chain is given with its context. No cognate antigen has been identified for it. The sample holds no much larger clone one base away, and base qualities are not on file. The entry originates in a study of cytomegalovirus exposure and HLA in healthy donors (dated by TCRdb to about 2017). Looking at the study overall: An earlier analysis of several hundred of the donors reported about 290 Gb of sequence data and around 110 million unique TCR beta sequences from 150 million to 200 million T cells. An early release that covered some 640 HLA-typed donors contained around 300 gigabases of sequencing data and around 85 million unique TCR sequences. Among the roughly 400 genotyped donors, about 83% belonged to the genetic ancestry cluster associated with self-reported Caucasian donors. The study aimed to test whether cataloging public T cell receptors could reveal signatures of past pathogen exposure. The study used immunosequencing to profile the T cell repertoires of more than 650 subjects and linked those repertoires to cytomegalovirus serostatus. A separate validation cohort of 100 to 150 different subjects was used in addition to the approximately 700-subject first cohort. To predict cytomegalovirus infection status, the study combined high-throughput TCR immunosequencing, statistical association of individual TCRs with disease status, and machine learning. A later analysis re-analyzed previously published TCR beta repertoires from 650 to 800 donors and added high-resolution HLA genotyping to study TCR occurrence patterns. In the later analysis, no new phenotypic data were used to find candidate immune exposures; instead, reliance was placed on TCR beta sequences and their occurrence across donors. In an earlier analysis of around 540 of the donors, high-throughput TCR beta sequencing was used to judge whether each TCR beta V gene segment behaved as functional or pseudogenic. Donor age, sex, ethnicity and CMV serostatus were collected together with the repertoire data. A later genetic analysis used genome-wide SNP genotypes for about 55% of the 666 donors, treating that subset as a discovery cohort. All discovery cohort repertoires had been generated on a single sequencing platform. HLA typing included class I and class II loci at four-digit resolution. The number of donors typed differed by locus, with about 629-640 for A, B, C, DRB1 and DQB1, 522 for DQA1, 600 to 610 for DPA1, and approximately 470 for DPB1. Because of strong linkage in the cohort, 5 or 6 DR-DQ haplotypes were treated as single units for association and clustering. On average, around 230,000 unique TCR beta nucleotide sequences were sequenced per donor among a few hundred genotyped donors of the cohort, with roughly 18% of those sequences being non-productive.

The cohort consisted of some 730 healthy bone marrow donors. At the time of sampling, all cohort members were nominally healthy, though unrecorded immune exposures were likely present. The donor tested CMV seronegative and was one of the 352 seronegative cohort members. Every donor gave a peripheral blood sample, and the peripheral blood mononuclear cells from that sample were used for TCR beta sequencing. The Qiagen DNeasy Blood Extraction Kit was used to extract genomic DNA from the blood cell samples. On the study overall, not on this receptor specifically: A later analysis associated about 18,000 TCR beta sequences with specific HLA alleles at a false discovery rate of 0.05. Roughly uniform sequencing depth across donors was assumed in presence/absence analyses, although this assumption may not hold. In both the original and validation cohorts, the classifier was reported to diagnose cytomegalovirus status with high specificity and sensitivity. Because HLA typing was unavailable for some donors at each locus, only the typed subset was used in association tests. Across donors, most TCR sequences were observed very rarely, whereas some public TCRs were present in many individuals. The only immune exposure information available for the cohort was CMV serostatus. Some IMGT-functional V segments, including TRBV6-2 and TRBV6-3, could not be distinguished by the 87-base-pair reads and were therefore excluded. When HLA alleles, especially DR and DQ, strongly co-occurred, TCR associations were difficult to assign to individual alleles. A later analysis found that most CMV-associated TCR beta chains appeared HLA-restricted, with HLA associations seemingly driven largely by CMV exposure. In a later analysis, HLA-associated TCR beta chains showed more clonal expansion and lower generation probabilities than non-associated chains that were equally common. Broadly in line with IMGT annotations, most TCR beta V segments showed up in productive rearrangements about 87% or about 30% of the time in an earlier analysis of approximately 640 of the donors. The study listed 150 to 200 TCR beta chains as associated with cytomegalovirus. According to a later analysis, TCR association rates differed among HLA loci, with DRB1 alleles showing the most associated TCRs and HLA-C alleles showing the fewest. A further reported finding was that TCR beta sequences accurately predicted the HLA-A and HLA-B alleles for most subjects in the first cohort. It was suggested by the authors that the approach could potentially be generalized to other disease states and immunological phenotypes. V-gene and J-gene trimming of TCR beta chains was associated with a missense DCLRE1C variant in a later genetic analysis, and the association was replicated in an independent cohort. A cluster of highly shared sequence variants was judged likely to be a technical artifact of the sequencing pipeline. A later genetic analysis reported fewer N-insertions in productive TCRs among donors in an Asian-associated ancestry cluster than the roughly 690-donor mean. Linkage disequilibrium might explain the correlated functional status among segregating V segments, but an unknown experimental factor could not be ruled out. According to a later analysis, parvovirus B19, influenza, CMV and Epstein-Barr virus appeared linked to several top co-occurrence clusters. Only TCR beta chains were sequenced in this cohort, and the absence of alpha or paired-chain data limited detectable features. The earlier analysis of approximately 560 of the donors excluded roughly 17 rarely observed V segments, including chromosome 9 orphons, because counts were too low. In vitro tests confirmed that a few of the cytomegalovirus-associated TCR beta chains recognize cytomegalovirus antigens.

Cut back by 9 bases and 7 bases, the V and J ends lie 16 bases apart. The germline V gene provides CDR1 SGHRS and CDR2 YFSETQ. From the cysteine through the phenylalanine, the CDR3 covers 12 amino acids. CDR3 DNA only is kept here, 36 bases in frame from base 1. Library generation was performed with the immunoSEQ multiplex PCR assay. The multiplex PCR relied on a mix of 60 forward primers for TCR Vbeta segments and 13 reverse primers for TCR Jbeta segments. A multiplex PCR assay on genomic DNA amplified the CDR3 region of rearranged TCR beta genes. On the Illumina HiSeq System, the amplified TCR beta libraries were sequenced as 87-base-pair reads. The paper's processing steps were these. In a later analysis, 77 million or so unique TCR beta chains were counted across the roughly 610 repertoires, and approximately 9.9 million of these chains were shared by at least two donors. To remove PCR and sequencing errors, raw reads were error-corrected and collapsed into unique sequences using a nearest-neighbor algorithm that merged closely related sequences. V, D and J gene segments were assigned by aligning CDR3 sequences to IMGT reference sequences. For a sequence to be retained, a match of at least six nucleotides to both a V gene segment and a J gene segment was required. Rearrangements were classified as productive when the CDR3 lacked stop codons and remained in frame with V and J, and all other rearrangements were classified as non-productive. CDR3 was defined by IMGT convention, running from the second conserved V-encoded cysteine to the conserved J-encoded phenylalanine. The earlier analysis of a few hundred of the donors excluded sequences that lacked an unambiguous match to a single V gene segment. In an earlier analysis of 587 of the donors, a V segment was called functional when productive rearrangements were above 56.7%, and segregating when the standard deviation between donors exceeded 5%. To diagnose cytomegalovirus status from the catalog of TCR beta chain sequences, a statistical classification framework was built. In a later analysis, V and J genes were assigned by comparing TCR nucleotide sequences against IMGT/GENE-DB human TR gene sequences. In a later analysis, CDR3 sequences and most-parsimonious VDJ recombination scenarios were assigned using the TCRdist pipeline. In a later analysis, each TCR beta chain was defined by its CDR3 amino acid sequence together with its V-gene family, and reads without a unique V-gene family were excluded. As a way to deal with suspected cross-contamination and a sequencing artifact, a later analysis dropped hundreds of nucleotide sequences that were highly shared and had low generation probability. For each public chain, a later analysis derived a clonal expansion index from normalized ranks of inferred template counts within each repertoire. In a later analysis, generation probabilities were computed using a VDJ recombination model fitted to out-of-frame rearrangements, and the results were checked against IGoR. Hypergeometric tests were used in a later analysis to score TCR-TCR, TCR-HLA and TCR-CMV co-occurrence, with a repertoire-size bias correction applied to the TCR pairs. To estimate false discovery rates, a later analysis permuted the HLA or CMV assignments 20 times. In a later analysis, co-occurring TCRs were grouped with DBSCAN, and TCRdist sequence similarity was added when clustering was performed within HLA-allele-positive subsets. For co-occurrence clustering, repertoires with fewer than 30,000 or more than 120,000 public chains were excluded, along with 4 to 6 repertoires with anomalous nucleotide sharing. The clones in this table, taken by TCRdb from immuneACCESS, are in-frame only. Not every clone is retained; where verified, under half of the shortfall comes from an unresolved V gene, and the cause of the rest is unknown. V and J calls and clone size follow that table, whereas D and trimming were derived from the DNA. For this sample the table gives more than 150,000 clones, of which 76% were detected only once. The leading ten clones occupy around 1.6% of the sample.

The specimen sequenced was PBMCs. Rearrangement joined TRBV5-1 to TRBJ2-5; a tentative D call is TRBD1 (6 bases match). This clonotype was obtained from a young man in good health and CMV-seronegative. This receptor carries the CDR3 CATRTDKRTQYF. The DNA is as follows: TGCGCCACTCGGACAGATAAGAGGACCCAGTACTTC.